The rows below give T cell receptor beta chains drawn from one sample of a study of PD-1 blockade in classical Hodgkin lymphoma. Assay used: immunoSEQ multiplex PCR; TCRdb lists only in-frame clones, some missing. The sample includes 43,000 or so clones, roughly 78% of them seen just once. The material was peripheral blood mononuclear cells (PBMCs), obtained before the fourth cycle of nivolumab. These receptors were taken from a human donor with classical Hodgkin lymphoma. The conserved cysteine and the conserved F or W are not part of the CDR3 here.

ASSLPGLTYNEQF | TRBV5-4 | 13 | TRBJ2-1
ASSLMGDSWETQY | TRBV27 | 13 | TRBJ2-5
ASSQSGAEAF | TRBV7-6 | 10 | TRBJ1-1
ASSLERGSSPLH | TRBV5-6 | 12 | TRBJ1-6
SVEVGGMPEAF | TRBV29-1 | 11 | TRBJ1-1
ASSLNSNTDTQY | TRBV7-3 | 12 | TRBJ2-3
ASSPSGQGRGTQY | TRBV4-3 | 13 | TRBJ2-5
ASSFVVRGNQPQH | TRBV28 | 13 | TRBJ1-5
ASSGLAGFQETQY | TRBV6-6 | 13 | TRBJ2-5
ASSVGNEQF | TRBV6-4 | 9 | TRBJ2-1
AWRGHLNEQF | TRBV30 | 10 | TRBJ2-1
ASSTGDRSDEQY | TRBV6-5 | 12 | TRBJ2-5
ASSENPSGEAYGYT | TRBV6-1 | 14 | TRBJ1-2